The 5 T cell receptor beta chains presented below share a single source sample, sequenced in a study of control samples from healthy donors and cancer patients. Assay: immunoSEQ multiplex PCR; the TCRdb copy retains only in-frame clones and omits some. The sample has fewer than 300,000 clones, roughly four fifths seen once. Sequences were obtained from PBMCs. The receptors here all came from a woman aged 60-70 years with lung cancer.

V is TRBV19 and J is TRBJ1-5; D is ambiguous. The CDR3 loop spans 15 amino acids. Per germline, CDR1 LNHDA and CDR2 SQIVND (reference sequence). V lost 3 bases, J lost 2 bases, and 11 bases lay in between. The DNA of the CDR3 is TGTGCCAGTAGTATGTTCAACAGCGGCAATCAGCCCCAGCATTTT. Protein product: CASSMFNSGNQPQHF.

V and J are TRBV19 and TRBJ2-5; 7 bases agree with TRBD2. Germline assignment: CDR1 LNHDA and CDR2 SQIVND (reference sequence). The length of the CDR3 is 14 residues. The J segment lost 1 base and the V segment lost 2 bases, leaving 1 base of the junction unmatched. The CDR3 DNA reads as TGTGCCAGTAGTATATCGGGGGGCCAAGAGACCCAGTACTTC. Protein sequence: CASSISGGQETQYF.

V and J are TRBV28 and TRBJ2-6; D possibly matches TRBD1 or TRBD2 (6 bases each). The CDR3 spans 16 residues. The V and J ends lost 8 bases and 0 bases respectively, with 14 bases between them. Looked up from germline, CDR1 is MDHEN and CDR2 is SYDVKM. The CDR3 sequence: CASGRTAGSGANVLTF. The CDR3 nucleotides read TGTGCCAGCGGGAGGACAGCTGGCTCTGGGGCCAACGTCCTGACTTTC.

The chain combines TRBV6-2 or TRBV6-3 with TRBJ1-1, with TRBD1 matching over 12 bases. The CDR3 contains 17 residues. Trimming cost V 1 base and J 11 bases; bases outside gene matches: 14. Per germline, CDR1 MNHEY and CDR2 SVGEGT. As DNA, the CDR3 is TGTGCCAGCAGTTACTTACCGAGTGCGGGACAGGGGGCGGAGGCTTTCTTT. The encoded protein is CASSYLPSAGQGAEAFF.

CDR3 amino acids: CASSGGQTVAYEQYF. DNA of the CDR3: TGCGCCAGCAGCGGAGGACAGACAGTGGCCTACGAGCAGTACTTC. V and J are TRBV5-1 and TRBJ2-7; D might be TRBD1 (6 bases). CDR3 length: 15 amino acids. Trimming stripped 4 bases from V and 2 bases from J, with 16 bases between. Germline-derived CDR1 and CDR2 are SGHRS and YFSETQ.